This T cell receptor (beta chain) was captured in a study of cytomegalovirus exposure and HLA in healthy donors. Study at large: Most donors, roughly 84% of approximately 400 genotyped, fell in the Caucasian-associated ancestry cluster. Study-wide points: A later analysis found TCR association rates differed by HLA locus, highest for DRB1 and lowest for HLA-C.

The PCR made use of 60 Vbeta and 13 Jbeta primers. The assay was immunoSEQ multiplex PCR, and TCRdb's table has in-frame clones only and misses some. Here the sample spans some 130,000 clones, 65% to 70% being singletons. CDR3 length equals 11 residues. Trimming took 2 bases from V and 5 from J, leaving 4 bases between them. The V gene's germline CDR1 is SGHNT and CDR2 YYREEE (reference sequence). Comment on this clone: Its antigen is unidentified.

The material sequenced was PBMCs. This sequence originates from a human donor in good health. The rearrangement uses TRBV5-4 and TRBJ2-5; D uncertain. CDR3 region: CASSFSETQYF. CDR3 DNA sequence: TGTGCCAGCAGCTTTAGTGAGACCCAGTACTTC.